Given below is one TCR beta chain in context. Looked up from germline, CDR1 is MNHEY and CDR2 is SVGAGI. There are 16 residues in the CDR3. Trimming cost V 6 bases and J 6 bases; bases outside gene matches: 12. TCRdb reprocessed the RT-PCR reads via MiXCR and lists one record per CDR3 protein. The table has about 680,000 distinct CDR3 sequences, 13% to 15% seen once. This TCR was recovered from a female donor in good health, serving as a healthy control. Specimen: memory CD4+ T cells from blood. The V call is TRBV6-5, the J call TRBJ2-1; 9 bases agree with TRBD2. CDR3 in amino acids: CASRTTGLAARNEQFF. The CDR3 nucleotides read TGTGCCAGCAGAACTACGGGACTAGCAGCGCGCAATGAGCAGTTCTTC.